The table lists the clone carrying this TCR beta chain with a few counts. What it recognizes is unknown. The CDR3 is 17 residues long. The germline V and J ends were trimmed by 5 bases and 3 bases, with 19 bases remaining between them. Germline CDR1 and CDR2: SGHTA and FQGNSA. These data come from a study of identical twins. Whole-study results and caveats: Beta clonotypes that were abundant in cord blood contained fewer insertions, a pattern absent from memory repertoires. Within monozygotic twins, out-of-frame TCR alpha sharing was underestimated by the models. Diverse VJ usage suggested most zero-insertion clonotypes were not invariant T cells.

A universal primer site came from template switching; cDNA carried unique molecular identifiers. TCRdb itself ran the 5' RACE reads through MiXCR, one entry per CDR3 protein. The repertoire holds 410,000 or so distinct CDR3 sequences, with 18% as singletons. Sequencing was performed on naive T cells sorted from blood. This TCR came from a man between 45 and 60 years old in good health. The V and J genes are TRBV7-2 and TRBJ2-2; tentatively, D is TRBD2 (6 bases). CDR3 sequence reads: CASSTPNGGVYTGELFF. The CDR3 coding sequence is TGTGCCAGCAGCACACCTAATGGAGGGGTCTACACCGGGGAGCTGTTTTTT.